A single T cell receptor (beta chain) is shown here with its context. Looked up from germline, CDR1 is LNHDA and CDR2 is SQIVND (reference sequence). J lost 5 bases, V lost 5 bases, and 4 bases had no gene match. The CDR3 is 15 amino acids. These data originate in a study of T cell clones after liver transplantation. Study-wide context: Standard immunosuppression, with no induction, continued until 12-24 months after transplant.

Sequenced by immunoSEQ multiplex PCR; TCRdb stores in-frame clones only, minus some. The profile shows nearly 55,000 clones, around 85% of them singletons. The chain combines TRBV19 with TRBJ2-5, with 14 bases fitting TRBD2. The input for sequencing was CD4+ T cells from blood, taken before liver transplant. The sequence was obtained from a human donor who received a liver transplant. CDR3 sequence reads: CASSWTSGRFETQYF. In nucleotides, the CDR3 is TGTGCCAGTAGTTGGACTAGCGGGAGGTTTGAGACCCAGTACTTC.